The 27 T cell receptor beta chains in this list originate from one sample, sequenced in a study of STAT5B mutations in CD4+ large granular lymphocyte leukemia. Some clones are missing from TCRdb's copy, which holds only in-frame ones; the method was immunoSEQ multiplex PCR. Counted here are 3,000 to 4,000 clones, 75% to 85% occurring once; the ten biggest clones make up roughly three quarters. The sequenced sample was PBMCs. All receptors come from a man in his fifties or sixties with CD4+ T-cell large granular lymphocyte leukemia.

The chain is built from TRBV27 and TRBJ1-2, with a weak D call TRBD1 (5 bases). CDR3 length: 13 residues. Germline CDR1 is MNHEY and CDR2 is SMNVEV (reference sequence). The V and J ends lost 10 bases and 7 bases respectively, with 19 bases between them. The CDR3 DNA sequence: TGTGCCACCAGGGCTAGTGGGGGGGGTGGCTACACCTTC. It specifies CATRASGGGGYTF.

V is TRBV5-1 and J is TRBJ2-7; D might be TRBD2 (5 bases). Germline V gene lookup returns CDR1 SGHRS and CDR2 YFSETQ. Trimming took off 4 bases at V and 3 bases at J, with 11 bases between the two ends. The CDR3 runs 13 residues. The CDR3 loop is CASSPGFGYEQYF. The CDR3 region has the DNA TGCGCCAGCAGCCCGGGGTTCGGCTACGAGCAGTACTTC. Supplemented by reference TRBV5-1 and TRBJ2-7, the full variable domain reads KAGVTQTPRYLIKTRGQQVTLSCSPISGHRSVSWYQQTPGQGLQFLFEYFSETQRNKGNFPGRFSGRQFSNSRSEMNVSTLELGDSALYLCASSPGFGYEQYFGPGTRLTVT.

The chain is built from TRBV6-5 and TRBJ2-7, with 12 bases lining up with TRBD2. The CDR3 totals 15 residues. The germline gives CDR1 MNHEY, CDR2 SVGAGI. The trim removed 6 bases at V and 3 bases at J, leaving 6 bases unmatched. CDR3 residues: CASSSPSGGGYEQYF. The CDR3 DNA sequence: TGTGCCAGCAGCTCCCCTAGCGGGGGGGGCTACGAGCAGTACTTC.

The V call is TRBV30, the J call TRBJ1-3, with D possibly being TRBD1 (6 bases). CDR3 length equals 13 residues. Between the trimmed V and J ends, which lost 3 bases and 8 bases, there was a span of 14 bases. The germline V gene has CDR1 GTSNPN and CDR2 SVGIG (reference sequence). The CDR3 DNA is TGTGCCTGGAGGGGAAAGCGGACAGACACCATATATTTT. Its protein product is CAWRGKRTDTIYF.

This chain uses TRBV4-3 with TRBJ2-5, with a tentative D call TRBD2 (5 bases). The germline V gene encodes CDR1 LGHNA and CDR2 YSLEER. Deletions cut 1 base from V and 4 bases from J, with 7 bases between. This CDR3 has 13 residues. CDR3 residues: CASSQGAGETQYF. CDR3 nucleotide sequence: TGCGCCAGCAGCCAAGGGGCGGGAGAGACCCAGTACTTC.

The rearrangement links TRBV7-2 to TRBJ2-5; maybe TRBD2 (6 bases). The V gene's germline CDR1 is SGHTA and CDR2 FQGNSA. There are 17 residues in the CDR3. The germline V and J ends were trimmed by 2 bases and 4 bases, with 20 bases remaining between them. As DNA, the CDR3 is TGTGCCAGCAGCTTACTAAGACTAGGGGCCTTCGGAGAGACCCAGTACTTC. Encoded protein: CASSLLRLGAFGETQYF.

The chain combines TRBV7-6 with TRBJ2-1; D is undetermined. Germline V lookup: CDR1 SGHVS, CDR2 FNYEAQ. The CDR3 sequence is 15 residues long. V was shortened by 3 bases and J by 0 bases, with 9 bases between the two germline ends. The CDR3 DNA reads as TGTGCCAGCAGCTTGATGACGGGCTCCTACAATGAGCAGTTCTTC. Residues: CASSLMTGSYNEQFF.

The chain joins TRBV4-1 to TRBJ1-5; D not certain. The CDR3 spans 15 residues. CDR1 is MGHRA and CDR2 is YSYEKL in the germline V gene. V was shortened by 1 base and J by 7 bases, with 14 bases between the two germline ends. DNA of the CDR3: TGCGCCAGCAGCCAAGTTTGGGAGTTTAACCAGCCCCAGCATTTT. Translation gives CASSQVWEFNQPQHF.

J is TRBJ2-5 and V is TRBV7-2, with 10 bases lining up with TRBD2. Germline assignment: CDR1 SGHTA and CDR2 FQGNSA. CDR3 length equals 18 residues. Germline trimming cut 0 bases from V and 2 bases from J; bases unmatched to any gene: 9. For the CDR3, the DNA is TGTGCCAGCAGCTTAGCCGCTGGAGCGGGGGGGCCTCAAGAGACCCAGTACTTC. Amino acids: CASSLAAGAGGPQETQYF.

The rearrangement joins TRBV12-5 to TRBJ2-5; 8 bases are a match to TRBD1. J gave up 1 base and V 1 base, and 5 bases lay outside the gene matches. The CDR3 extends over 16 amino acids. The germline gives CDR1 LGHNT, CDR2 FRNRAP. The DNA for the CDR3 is TGTGCTAGTGGTTTGGGTAGGACAGGGACCCAAGAGACCCAGTACTTC. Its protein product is CASGLGRTGTQETQYF. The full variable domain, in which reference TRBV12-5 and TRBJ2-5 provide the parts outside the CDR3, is DARVTQTPRHKVTEMGQEVTMRCQPILGHNTVFWYRQTMMQGLELLAYFRNRAPLDDSGMPKDRFSAEMPDATLATLKIQPSEPRDSAVYFCASGLGRTGTQETQYFGPGTRLLVL.

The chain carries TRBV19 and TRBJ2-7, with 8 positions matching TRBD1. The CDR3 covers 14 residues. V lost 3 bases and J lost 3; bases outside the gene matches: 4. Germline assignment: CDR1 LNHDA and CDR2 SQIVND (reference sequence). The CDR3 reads CASSIRTGIYEQYF. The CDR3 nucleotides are TGTGCCAGTAGTATCAGGACAGGGATCTACGAGCAGTACTTC.

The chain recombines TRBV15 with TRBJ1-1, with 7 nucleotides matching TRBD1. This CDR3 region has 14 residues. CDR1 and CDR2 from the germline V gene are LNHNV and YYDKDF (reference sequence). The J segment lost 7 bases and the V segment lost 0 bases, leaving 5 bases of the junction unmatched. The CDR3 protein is CATSRDRGDSEAFF. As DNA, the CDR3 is TGTGCCACCAGCAGAGATCGTGGGGACAGTGAAGCTTTCTTT.

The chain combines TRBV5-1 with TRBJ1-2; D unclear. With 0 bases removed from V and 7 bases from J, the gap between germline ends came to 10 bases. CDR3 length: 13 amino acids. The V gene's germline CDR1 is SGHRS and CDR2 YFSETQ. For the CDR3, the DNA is TGCGCCAGCAGCTTGGCCACAGCGACTGGCTACACCTTC. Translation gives CASSLATATGYTF.

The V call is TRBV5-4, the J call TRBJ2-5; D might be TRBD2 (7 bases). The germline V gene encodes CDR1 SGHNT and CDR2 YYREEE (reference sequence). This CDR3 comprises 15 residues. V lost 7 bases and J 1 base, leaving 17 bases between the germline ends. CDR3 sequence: CASGVGGGTQETQYF. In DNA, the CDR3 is TGTGCCAGCGGAGTGGGGGGGGGCACCCAAGAGACCCAGTACTTC.

CDR3 sequence: CASSLSRGEAFF. CDR3 bases: TGTGCCAGCAGCCTCTCGAGGGGTGAAGCTTTCTTT. The chain recombines TRBV7-9 with TRBJ1-1; a weak D match, TRBD1 (5 bases). This CDR3 spans 12 amino acids. V lost 5 bases and J lost 7, with 11 bases in between. Germline assignment: CDR1 SEHNR and CDR2 FQNEAQ (reference sequence).

CDR3 DNA: TGTGCCAGCAGTAAGGACGCTCTGGGCACAGATACGCAGTATTTT. Its translation is CASSKDALGTDTQYF. The V and J genes are TRBV27 and TRBJ2-3; the D is unclear. This CDR3 contains 15 residues. Germline CDR1 reads MNHEY; CDR2 reads SMNVEV (reference sequence). V lost 5 bases, J lost 1 base, and 13 bases lay in between.

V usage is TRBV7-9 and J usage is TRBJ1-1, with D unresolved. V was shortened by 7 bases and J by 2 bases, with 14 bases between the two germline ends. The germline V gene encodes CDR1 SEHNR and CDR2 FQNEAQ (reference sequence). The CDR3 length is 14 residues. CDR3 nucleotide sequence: TGTGCCAGCACCCTTCCAACCCTAAACACTGAAGCTTTCTTT. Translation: CASTLPTLNTEAFF.

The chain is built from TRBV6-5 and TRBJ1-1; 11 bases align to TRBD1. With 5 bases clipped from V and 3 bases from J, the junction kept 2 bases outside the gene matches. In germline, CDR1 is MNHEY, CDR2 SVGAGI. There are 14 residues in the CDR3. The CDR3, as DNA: TGTGCCAGCAGTAGGGGACAGGGGGACACTGAAGCTTTCTTT. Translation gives CASSRGQGDTEAFF.

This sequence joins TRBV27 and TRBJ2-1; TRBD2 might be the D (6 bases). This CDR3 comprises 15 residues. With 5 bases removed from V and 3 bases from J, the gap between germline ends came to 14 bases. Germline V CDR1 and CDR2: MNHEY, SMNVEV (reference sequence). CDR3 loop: CASSRGGEIYNEQFF. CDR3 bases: TGTGCCAGCAGTCGGGGCGGGGAGATCTACAATGAGCAGTTCTTC.

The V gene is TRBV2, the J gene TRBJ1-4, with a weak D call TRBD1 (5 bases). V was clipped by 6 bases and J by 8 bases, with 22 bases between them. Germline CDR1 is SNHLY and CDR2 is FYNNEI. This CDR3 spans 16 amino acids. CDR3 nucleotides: TGTGCCAGCAGCCTACTGATCGCAGGGCCTCAGGAAAAACTGTTTTTT. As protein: CASSLLIAGPQEKLFF.

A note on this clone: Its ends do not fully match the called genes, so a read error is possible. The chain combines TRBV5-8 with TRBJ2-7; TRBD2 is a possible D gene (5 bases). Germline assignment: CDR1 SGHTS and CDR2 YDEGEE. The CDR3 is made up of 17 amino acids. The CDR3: CASGLRVSASTEYEQYF. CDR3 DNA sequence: TGTGCCAGCGGCTTGAGGGTCAGCGCCAGTACAGAGTACGAGCAGTACTTC. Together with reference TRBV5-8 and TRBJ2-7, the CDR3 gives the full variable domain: EAGVTQSPTHLIKTRGQQATLRCSPISGHTSVYWYQQALGLGLQFLLWYDEGEERNRGNFPPRFSGRQFPNYSSELNVNALELEDSALYLCASGLRVSASTEYEQYFGPGTRLTVT.

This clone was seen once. The CDR3 is CASGSQGTSQHF. The CDR3 DNA follows: TGTGCTAGTGGTTCGCAGGGGACATCCCAGCATTTT. V and J are TRBV12-5 and TRBJ1-5, with D tentatively TRBD1 (6 bases). Per germline, CDR1 LGHNT and CDR2 FRNRAP. Trimming cost V 4 bases and J 11 bases, with 12 bases left between them. The CDR3 spans 12 residues.

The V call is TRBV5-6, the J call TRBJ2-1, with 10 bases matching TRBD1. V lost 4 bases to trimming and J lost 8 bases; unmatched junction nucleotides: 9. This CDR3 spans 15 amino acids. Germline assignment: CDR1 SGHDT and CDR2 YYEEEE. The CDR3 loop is CASSPGTGVSDEQFF. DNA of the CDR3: TGTGCCAGCAGCCCGGGGACAGGGGTAAGCGATGAGCAGTTCTTC.

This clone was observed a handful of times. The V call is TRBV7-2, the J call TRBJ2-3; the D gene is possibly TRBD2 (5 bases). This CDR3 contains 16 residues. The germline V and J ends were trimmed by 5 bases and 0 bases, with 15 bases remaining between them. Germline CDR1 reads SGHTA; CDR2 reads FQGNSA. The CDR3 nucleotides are TGTGCCAGCAGCCGAAGACCGGGGAAGAGCACAGATACGCAGTATTTT. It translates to CASSRRPGKSTDTQYF.

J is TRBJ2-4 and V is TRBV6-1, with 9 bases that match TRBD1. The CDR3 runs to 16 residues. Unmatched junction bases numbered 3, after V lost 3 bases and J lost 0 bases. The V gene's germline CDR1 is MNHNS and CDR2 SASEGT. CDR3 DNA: TGTGCCAGCAGTGATGGGACAGGGTTAGCCAAAAACATTCAGTACTTC. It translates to CASSDGTGLAKNIQYF.

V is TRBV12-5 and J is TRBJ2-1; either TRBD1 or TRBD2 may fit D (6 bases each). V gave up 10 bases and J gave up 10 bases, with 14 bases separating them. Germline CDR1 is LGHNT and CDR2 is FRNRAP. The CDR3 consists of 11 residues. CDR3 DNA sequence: TGTGCTAACCACCGGGGGCTCGAGCAGTTCTTC. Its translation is CANHRGLEQFF.

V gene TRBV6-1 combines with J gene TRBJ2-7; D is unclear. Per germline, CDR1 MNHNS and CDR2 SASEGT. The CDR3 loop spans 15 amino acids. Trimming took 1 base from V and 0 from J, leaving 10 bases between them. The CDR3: CASSEDGGSSYEQYF. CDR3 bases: TGTGCCAGCAGTGAAGATGGCGGTAGCTCCTACGAGCAGTACTTC.